Below, 15 T cell receptor beta chains from the same sample are listed, as sequenced in a study of metastatic and nonmetastatic thyroid tumors. Prior to thyroid surgery, none of the patients had received any treatment. TCRdb called clones again from the PCR reads with MiXCR. The table has about 27,000 clones, roughly 14% seen once. The sample comprised blood. The receptors were sampled from a male donor with papillary thyroid cancer or a benign thyroid nodule (not recorded which). Some clones in this sample may be carry-over from other donors' samples.

This clone appeared many times. V and J are TRBV7-6 and TRBJ2-1; D gene ambiguous. CDR3 length equals 15 residues. V gave up 1 base and J gave up 5 bases, with 12 bases separating them. CDR1 is SGHVS, CDR2 FNYEAQ, per germline. For the CDR3, the DNA is TGTGCCAGCAGCTTAGGACTTACGTGGGACAATGAGCAGTTCTTC. Protein product: CASSLGLTWDNEQFF.

Note on this clone: At one of its ends the junction is not consistent with the germline gene, which may arise from a read error. The CDR3 DNA is TGTGCCAGCAGCCCCGGACTAGCTGGAGAGAACCAGTACTTC. It encodes CASSPGLAGENQYF. The chain recombines TRBV7-7 with TRBJ2-5; the match to TRBD2 covers 8 bases. Germline V gene data show CDR1 as SSHAT and CDR2 as FNYEAQ (reference sequence). The CDR3 runs 14 residues. Full variable domain (remainder filled in from reference TRBV7-7 and TRBJ2-5): GAGVSQSPRYKVTKRGQDVTLRCDPISSHATLYWYQQALGQGPEFLTYFNYEAQPDKSGLPSDRFSAERPEGSISTLTIQRTEQRDSAMYRCASSPGLAGENQYFGPGTRLLVL.

Ten or more counts support this clone. A read error may account for a junction end that differs from germline. The chain employs TRBV6-1 and TRBJ2-3; TRBD1 agrees at 7 bases. In germline, CDR1 is MNHNS, CDR2 SASEGT. The CDR3 is made up of 14 amino acids. In nucleotides, the CDR3 is TGTGCCAGCGGTGACAGGGTGGGGCCCGATACGCAGTATTTT. It is translated as CASGDRVGPDTQYF.

This clone was counted ten times or more. The genes are TRBV6-1 and TRBJ2-3, with 7 bases lining up with TRBD2. Germline CDR1 reads MNHNS; CDR2 reads SASEGT. Losses at the gene ends were 1 base for V and 3 bases for J; bases not matched to a gene: 7. The CDR3 contains 16 residues. The CDR3 region has the DNA TGTGCCAGCAGTGAAGGCCGCACTAGCGTAACAGATACGCAGTATTTT. Its translation is CASSEGRTSVTDTQYF.

Of note for this clone: This clone may be a read error of a much larger clone one base away. The sample contains more than one DNA sequence encoding this CDR3. The chain recombines TRBV9 with TRBJ1-3; D is uncertain. Trimming took off 0 bases at V and 13 bases at J, with 17 bases between the two ends. The CDR3 length is 14 residues. Looked up from germline, CDR1 is SGDLS and CDR2 is YYNGEE. The CDR3 region is CASSVENLGNAIYF. The CDR3 coding sequence is TGTGCCAGCAGCGTAGAGAATCTAGGAAACGCAATATATTTT.

This clone was detected only once. The chain uses TRBV20-1 and TRBJ2-3; 7 positions agree with TRBD1. Per germline, CDR1 DFQATT and CDR2 SNEGSKA (reference sequence). V lost 2 bases to trimming and J lost 5 bases; unmatched junction nucleotides: 4. This CDR3 spans 13 amino acids. The chain's CDR3 is CSARKGAGDTQYF. The CDR3 DNA is TGCAGTGCTAGAAAGGGGGCGGGAGATACGCAGTATTTT.

Comment on this clone: The junction does not match germline at one end; this may be a read error. Other DNA sequences of this sample code for an identical CDR3. V gene TRBV6-1 combines with J gene TRBJ1-1; a possible D gene is TRBD1 (5 bases). The germline V gene has CDR1 MNHNS and CDR2 SASEGT. CDR3 length: 15 residues. CDR3 amino acids: CASSEFWNSGTEAFF. DNA for the CDR3: TGTGCCAGTAGTGAATTTTGGAATTCGGGGACTGAAGCCTTCTTT.

This clone has at least ten counts. V and J are TRBV5-1 and TRBJ2-7; D remains unclear. Germline loops: CDR1 SGHRS, CDR2 YFSETQ. V was clipped by 3 bases and J by 2 bases, with 3 bases between them. The CDR3 totals 11 residues. Written as DNA, the CDR3 is TGCGCCAGCAGCTACGCCTACGAGCAGTACTTC. Protein product: CASSYAYEQYF.

The chain is built from TRBV7-2 and TRBJ1-2, with a tentative D call TRBD1 (5 bases). Germline V gives CDR1 SGHTA, CDR2 FQGNSA. This CDR3 contains 13 residues. V was pared by 7 bases and J by 5 bases, with 14 bases between. CDR3 sequence: CASTPQGGYGYTF. The CDR3 DNA is TGTGCCAGCACCCCCCAGGGTGGGTATGGCTACACCTTC.

This clone was detected many times. For the CDR3, the DNA is TGTGCCAGCAGCTTAGCCGGGACAGGGGTCTACGAGCAGTACTTC. This translates into CASSLAGTGVYEQYF. This chain connects TRBV7-9 to TRBJ2-7, with 10 bases that match TRBD1. Germline V gives CDR1 SEHNR, CDR2 FQNEAQ (reference sequence). The trim removed 0 bases at V and 3 bases at J, leaving 2 bases unmatched. CDR3 size: 15 residues.

This clone was seen many times. It may be a read error: a sequence one base away is much more abundant. The rearrangement links TRBV10-3 to TRBJ2-1, with unresolved D. The CDR3 runs to 16 residues. The V gene's germline CDR1 is ENHRY and CDR2 SYGVKD. V gave up 0 bases and J gave up 8 bases, with 17 bases separating them. CDR3 region: CAISESGVYGVDEQFF. In nucleotides, the CDR3 is TGTGCCATCAGTGAGTCAGGCGTCTATGGGGTCGATGAGCAGTTCTTC.

This clone is judged medium-sized (0.01 to 0.1%). The chain recombines TRBV5-1 with TRBJ2-7, with D possibly TRBD2 on 5 matching bases. This CDR3 comprises 14 residues. Germline V gene sequence: CDR1 SGHRS, CDR2 YFSETQ. The V gene lost 4 bases and the J gene lost 1 base, with 12 bases spanning the gap. The CDR3 loop is CASSQSSGSYEQYF. The CDR3 DNA follows: TGCGCCAGCAGCCAATCGAGCGGATCCTACGAGCAGTACTTC.

A single count supports this clone. The rearrangement uses TRBV5-4 and TRBJ2-7; D tentatively fits TRBD1 or TRBD2 (6 bases each). This CDR3 contains 15 residues. With 1 base removed from V and 4 bases from J, the gap between germline ends came to 15 bases. Germline V gives CDR1 SGHNT, CDR2 YYREEE (reference sequence). CDR3 protein: CASSLSPGASYEQYF. The CDR3 DNA reads TGTGCCAGCAGCTTGTCCCCGGGGGCCAGTTACGAGCAGTACTTC.

This clone was seen many times. This rearrangement joins TRBV6-2 or TRBV6-3 to TRBJ2-3; 9 nucleotides align to TRBD1. In germline, CDR1 is MNHEY, CDR2 SVGEGT. The CDR3 totals 16 residues. After removal of 1 base from V and 4 bases from J, the junction contained 6 bases not matched to a gene. The DNA of the CDR3 is TGTGCCAGCAGTTACTATACAGGGGGCAGCGCAGATACGCAGTATTTT. Residues: CASSYYTGGSADTQYF.

This clone has at least ten counts. The rearrangement uses TRBV30 and TRBJ2-1; 12 nucleotides match TRBD2. Unmatched junction bases numbered 0, after V lost 5 bases and J lost 1 base. This CDR3 contains 14 residues. Germline values: CDR1 GTSNPN, CDR2 SVGIG (reference sequence). The CDR3 reads CAWGTSGSYNEQFF. In DNA form, the CDR3 reads TGTGCCTGGGGGACTAGCGGGTCCTACAATGAGCAGTTCTTC.